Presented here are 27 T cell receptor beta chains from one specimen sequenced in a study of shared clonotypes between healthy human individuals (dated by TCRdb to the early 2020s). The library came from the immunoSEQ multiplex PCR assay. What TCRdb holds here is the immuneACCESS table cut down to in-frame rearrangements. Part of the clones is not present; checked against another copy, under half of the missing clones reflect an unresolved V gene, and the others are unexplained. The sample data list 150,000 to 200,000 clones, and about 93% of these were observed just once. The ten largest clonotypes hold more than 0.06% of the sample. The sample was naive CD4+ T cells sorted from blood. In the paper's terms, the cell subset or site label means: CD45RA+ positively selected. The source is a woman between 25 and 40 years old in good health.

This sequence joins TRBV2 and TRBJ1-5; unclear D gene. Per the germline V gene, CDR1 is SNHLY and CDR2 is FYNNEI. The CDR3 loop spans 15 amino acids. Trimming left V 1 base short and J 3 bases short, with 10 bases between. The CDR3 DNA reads TGTGCCAGCAGTGAAGAGTTGTGGACCAATCAGCCCCAGCATTTT. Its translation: CASSEELWTNQPQHF.

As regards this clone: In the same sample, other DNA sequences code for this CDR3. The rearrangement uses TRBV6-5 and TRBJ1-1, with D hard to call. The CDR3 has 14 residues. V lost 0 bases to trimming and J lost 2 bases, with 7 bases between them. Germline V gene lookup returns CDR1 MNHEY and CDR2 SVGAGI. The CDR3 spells CASSYSYRNTEAFF. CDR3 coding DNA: TGTGCCAGCAGTTACTCTTACAGAAACACTGAAGCTTTCTTT.

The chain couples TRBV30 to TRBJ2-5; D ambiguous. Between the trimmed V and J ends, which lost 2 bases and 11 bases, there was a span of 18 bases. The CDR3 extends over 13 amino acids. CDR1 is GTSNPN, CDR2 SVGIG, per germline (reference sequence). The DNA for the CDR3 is TGTGCCTGGAGTAAGGACGCAGTTGGCCAGCAGTACTTC. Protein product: CAWSKDAVGQQYF.

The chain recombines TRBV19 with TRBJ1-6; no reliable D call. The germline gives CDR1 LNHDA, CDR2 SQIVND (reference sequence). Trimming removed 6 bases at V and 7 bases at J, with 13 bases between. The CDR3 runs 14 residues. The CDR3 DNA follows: TGTGCCAGTAGGCCCGGGCCGTACAATTCACCCCTCCACTTT. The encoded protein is CASRPGPYNSPLHF.

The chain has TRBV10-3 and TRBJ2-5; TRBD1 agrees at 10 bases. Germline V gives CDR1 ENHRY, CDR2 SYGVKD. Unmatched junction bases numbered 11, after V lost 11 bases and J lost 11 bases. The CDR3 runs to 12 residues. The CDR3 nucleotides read TGTGCCGCCGGACAGGGGGAGAGGGAGCAGTACTTC. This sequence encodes CAAGQGEREQYF.

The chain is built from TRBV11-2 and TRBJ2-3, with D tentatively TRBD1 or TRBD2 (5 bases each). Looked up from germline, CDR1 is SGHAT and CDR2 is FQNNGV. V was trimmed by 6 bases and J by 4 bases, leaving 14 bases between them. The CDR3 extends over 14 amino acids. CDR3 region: CASSAVMGADTQYF. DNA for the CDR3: TGTGCCAGCAGTGCAGTCATGGGGGCAGATACGCAGTATTTT.

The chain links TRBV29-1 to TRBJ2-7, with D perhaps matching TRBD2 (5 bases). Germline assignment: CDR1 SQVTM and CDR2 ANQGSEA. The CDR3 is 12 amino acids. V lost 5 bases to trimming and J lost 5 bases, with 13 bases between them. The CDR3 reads CSVTLAGDEQYF. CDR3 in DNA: TGCAGCGTTACTCTAGCTGGCGACGAGCAGTACTTC.

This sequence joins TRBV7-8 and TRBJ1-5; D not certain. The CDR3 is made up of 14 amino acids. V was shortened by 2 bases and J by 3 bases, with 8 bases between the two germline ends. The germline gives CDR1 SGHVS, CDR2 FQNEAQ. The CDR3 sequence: CASSLTEINQPQHF. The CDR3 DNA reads TGTGCCAGCAGCTTAACTGAGATCAATCAGCCCCAGCATTTT. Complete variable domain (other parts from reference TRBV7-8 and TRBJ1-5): GAGVSQSPRYKVAKRGQDVALRCDPISGHVSLFWYQQALGQGPEFLTYFQNEAQLDKSGLPSDRFFAERPEGSVSTLKIQRTQQEDSAVYLCASSLTEINQPQHFGDGTRLSIL.

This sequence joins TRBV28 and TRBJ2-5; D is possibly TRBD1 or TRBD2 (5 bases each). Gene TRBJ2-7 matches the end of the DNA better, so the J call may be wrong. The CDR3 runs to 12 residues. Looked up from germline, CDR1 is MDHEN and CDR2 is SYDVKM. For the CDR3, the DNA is TGTGCCAGCGGGACGGGGCCCTACGAGCAGTACTTC. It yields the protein CASGTGPYEQYF.

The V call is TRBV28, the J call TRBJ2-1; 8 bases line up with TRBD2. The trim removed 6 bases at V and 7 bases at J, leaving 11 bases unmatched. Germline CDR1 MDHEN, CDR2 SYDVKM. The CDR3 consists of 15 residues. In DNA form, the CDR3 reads TGTGCCAGCAGGGAAGCGGGAGTGGGAGGGAATGAGCAGTTCTTC. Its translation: CASREAGVGGNEQFF.

CDR3 in amino acids: CASSPSPVSSYEQYF. In nucleotides, the CDR3 is TGTGCCAGCTCACCGTCCCCCGTCAGCTCCTACGAGCAGTACTTC. This chain joins TRBV18 and TRBJ2-5; D not resolved. The J call may be wrong; the DNA end is better matched by TRBJ2-7. CDR3 length equals 15 residues. CDR1 KGHSH and CDR2 LQKENI come from the germline V gene.

The CDR3 is CASSLLDRGSGANVLTF. In DNA, the CDR3 is TGTGCCAGCTCACTATTGGACAGGGGTAGTGGGGCCAACGTCCTGACTTTC. The chain joins TRBV18 to TRBJ2-6; 9 bases line up with TRBD1. Germline CDR1 is KGHSH and CDR2 is LQKENI. V lost 4 bases and J lost 3; bases outside the gene matches: 7. CDR3 length: 17 amino acids.

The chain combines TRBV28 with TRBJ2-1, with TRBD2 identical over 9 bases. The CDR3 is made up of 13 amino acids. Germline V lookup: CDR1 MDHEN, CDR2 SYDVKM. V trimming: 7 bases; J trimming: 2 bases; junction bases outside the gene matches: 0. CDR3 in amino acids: CASTSGAYNEQFF. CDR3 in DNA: TGTGCCAGCACTAGCGGGGCCTACAATGAGCAGTTCTTC.

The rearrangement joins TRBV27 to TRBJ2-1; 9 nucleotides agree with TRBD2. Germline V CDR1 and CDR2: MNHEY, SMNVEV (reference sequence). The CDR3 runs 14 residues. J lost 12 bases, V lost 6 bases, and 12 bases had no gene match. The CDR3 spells CASRGPSGMGGQFF. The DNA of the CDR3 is TGTGCCAGCAGGGGGCCTAGCGGGATGGGAGGGCAGTTCTTC.

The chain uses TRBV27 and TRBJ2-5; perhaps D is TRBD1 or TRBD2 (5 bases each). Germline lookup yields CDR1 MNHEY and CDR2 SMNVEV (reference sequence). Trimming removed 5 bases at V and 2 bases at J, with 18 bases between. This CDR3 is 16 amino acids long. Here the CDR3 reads CASSPGVLAGQETQYF. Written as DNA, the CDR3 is TGTGCCAGCAGTCCCGGGGTCTTAGCAGGGCAAGAGACCCAGTACTTC.

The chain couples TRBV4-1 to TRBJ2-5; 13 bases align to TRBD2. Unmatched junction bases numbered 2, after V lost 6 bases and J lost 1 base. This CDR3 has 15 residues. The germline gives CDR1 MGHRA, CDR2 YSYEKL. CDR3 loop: CASRGLAGVQETQYF. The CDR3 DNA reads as TGCGCCAGCAGAGGACTAGCGGGGGTCCAAGAGACCCAGTACTTC.

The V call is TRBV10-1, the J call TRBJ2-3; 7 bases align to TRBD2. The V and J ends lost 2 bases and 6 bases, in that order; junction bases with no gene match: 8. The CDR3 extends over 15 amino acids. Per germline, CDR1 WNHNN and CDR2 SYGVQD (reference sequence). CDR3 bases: TGCGCCAGCAGTGAGATCAGCGGGATAAGTGATACGCAGTATTTT. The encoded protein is CASSEISGISDTQYF.

The CDR3 here is CASSYSQGSDNSPLHF. The CDR3 DNA is TGTGCCAGCAGTTACTCGCAGGGATCCGATAATTCACCCCTCCACTTT. The rearrangement uses TRBV6-5 and TRBJ1-6; D possibly corresponds to TRBD1 (5 bases). CDR3 length: 16 amino acids. V was cut by 0 bases and J by 5 bases, with 11 bases left in between. The V gene's germline CDR1 is MNHEY and CDR2 SVGAGI.

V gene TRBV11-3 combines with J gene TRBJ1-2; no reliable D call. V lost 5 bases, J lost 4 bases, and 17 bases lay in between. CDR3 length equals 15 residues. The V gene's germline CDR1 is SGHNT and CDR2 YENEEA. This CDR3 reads CASSLREEDGYGYTF. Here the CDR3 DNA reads TGTGCCAGCAGCCTTAGAGAAGAGGACGGCTATGGCTACACCTTC.

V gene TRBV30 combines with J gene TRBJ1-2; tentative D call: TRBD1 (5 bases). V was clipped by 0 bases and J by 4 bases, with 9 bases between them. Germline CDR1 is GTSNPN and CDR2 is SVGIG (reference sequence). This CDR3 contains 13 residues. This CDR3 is CAWSVLGTYGYTF. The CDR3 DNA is TGTGCCTGGAGTGTACTGGGGACCTATGGCTACACCTTC. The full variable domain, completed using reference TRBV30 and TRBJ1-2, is SQTIHQWPATLVQPVGSPLSLECTVEGTSNPNLYWYRQAAGRGLQLLFYSVGIGQISSEVPQNLSASRPQDRQFILSSKKLLLSDSGFYLCAWSVLGTYGYTFGSGTRLTVV.

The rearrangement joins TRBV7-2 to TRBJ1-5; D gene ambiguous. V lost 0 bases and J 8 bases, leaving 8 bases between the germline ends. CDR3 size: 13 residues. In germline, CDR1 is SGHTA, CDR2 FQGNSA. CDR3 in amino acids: CASSLAAREPQHF. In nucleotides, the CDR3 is TGTGCCAGCAGCTTAGCTGCTAGAGAGCCCCAGCATTTT. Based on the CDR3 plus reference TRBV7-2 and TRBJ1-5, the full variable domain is GAGVSQSPSNKVTEKGKDVELRCDPISGHTALYWYRQSLGQGLEFLIYFQGNSAPDKSGLPSDRFSAERTGGSVSTLTIQRTQQEDSAVYLCASSLAAREPQHFGDGTRLSIL.

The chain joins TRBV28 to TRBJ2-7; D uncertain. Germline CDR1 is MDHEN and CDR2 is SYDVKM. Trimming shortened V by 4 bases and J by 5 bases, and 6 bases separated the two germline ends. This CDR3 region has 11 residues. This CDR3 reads CASSSVDEQYF. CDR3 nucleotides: TGTGCCAGCAGTTCAGTGGACGAGCAGTACTTC.

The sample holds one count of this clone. The CDR3, as DNA: TGTGCCAGCAGGGGTTCAGGAGCTAACTATGGCTACACCTTC. Translated, it gives CASRGSGANYGYTF. This chain joins TRBV2 and TRBJ1-2; the D is unclear. The V gene lost 6 bases and the J gene lost 0 bases, with 11 bases spanning the gap. The CDR3 has 14 amino acids. Germline CDR1 and CDR2: SNHLY and FYNNEI.

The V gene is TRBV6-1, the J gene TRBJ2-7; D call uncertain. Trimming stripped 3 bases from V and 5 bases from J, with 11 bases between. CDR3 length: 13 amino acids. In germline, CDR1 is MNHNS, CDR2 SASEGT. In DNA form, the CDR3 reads TGTGCCAGCAGTGACGGTCCTTTGCACGAGCAGTACTTC. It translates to CASSDGPLHEQYF.

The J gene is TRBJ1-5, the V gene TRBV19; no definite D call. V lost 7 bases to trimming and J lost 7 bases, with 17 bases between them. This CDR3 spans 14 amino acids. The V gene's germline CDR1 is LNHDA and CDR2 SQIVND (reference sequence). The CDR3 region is CASTLRREGQPQHF. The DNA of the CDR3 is TGTGCCAGTACCCTAAGGAGGGAAGGACAGCCCCAGCATTTT.

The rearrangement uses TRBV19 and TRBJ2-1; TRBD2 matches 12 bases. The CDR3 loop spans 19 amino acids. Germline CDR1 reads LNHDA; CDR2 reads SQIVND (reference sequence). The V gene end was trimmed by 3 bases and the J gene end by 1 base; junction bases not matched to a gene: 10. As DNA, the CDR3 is TGTGCCAGTAGTATCAGAGCTAGCGGGAGGGCCGGGTCCTACAATGAGCAGTTCTTC. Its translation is CASSIRASGRAGSYNEQFF.

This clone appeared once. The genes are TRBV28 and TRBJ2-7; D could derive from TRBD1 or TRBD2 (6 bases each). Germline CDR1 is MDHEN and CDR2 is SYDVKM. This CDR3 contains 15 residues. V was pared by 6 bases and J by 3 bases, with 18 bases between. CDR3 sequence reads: CASRDGGPPGYEQYF. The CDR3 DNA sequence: TGTGCCAGCAGAGACGGGGGCCCCCCCGGCTACGAGCAGTACTTC.